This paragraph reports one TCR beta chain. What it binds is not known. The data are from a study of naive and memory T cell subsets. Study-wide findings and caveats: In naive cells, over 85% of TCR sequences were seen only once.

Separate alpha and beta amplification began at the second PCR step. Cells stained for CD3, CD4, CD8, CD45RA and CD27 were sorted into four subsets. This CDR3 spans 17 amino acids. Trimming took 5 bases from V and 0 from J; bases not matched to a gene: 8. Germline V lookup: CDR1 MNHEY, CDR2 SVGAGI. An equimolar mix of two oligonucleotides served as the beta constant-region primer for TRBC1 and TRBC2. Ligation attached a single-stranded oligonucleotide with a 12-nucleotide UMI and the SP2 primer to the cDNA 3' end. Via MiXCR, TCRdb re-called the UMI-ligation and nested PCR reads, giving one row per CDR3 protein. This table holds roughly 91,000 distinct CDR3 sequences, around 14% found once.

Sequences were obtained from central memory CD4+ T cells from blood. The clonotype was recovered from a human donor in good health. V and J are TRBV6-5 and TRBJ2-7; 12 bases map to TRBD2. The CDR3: CASSPGLAGRHSYEQYF. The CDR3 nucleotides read TGTGCCAGCAGTCCCGGACTAGCGGGGCGCCACTCCTACGAGCAGTACTTC.